What follows are 16 T cell receptor beta chains derived from one specimen sequenced in a study of neoadjuvant anti-PD-1 for oral cavity cancer. Produced via immunoSEQ multiplex PCR; TCRdb's table is partial and in-frame only. The sample holds roughly 60,000 clones, under 85% seen once. This specimen consisted of PBMCs, obtained before nivolumab (anti-PD-1) treatment. These receptors were collected from a person aged 35-80 years with oral cavity squamous cell carcinoma.

The chain joins TRBV28 to TRBJ1-2; a possible D gene is TRBD1 (5 bases). Germline V gene lookup returns CDR1 MDHEN and CDR2 SYDVKM. V lost 6 bases, J lost 6 bases, and 17 bases lay in between. The CDR3 consists of 14 residues. The CDR3 region is CASSLLPQGNGYTF. Here the CDR3 DNA reads TGTGCCAGCAGCCTGCTCCCCCAGGGCAATGGCTACACCTTC.

This clone was seen a few times. This chain joins TRBV5-1 and TRBJ2-6; a weak D match, TRBD1 (5 bases). The V end lost 1 base, the J end lost 0 bases, and 14 bases lay between the germline ends. The CDR3 runs 18 residues. The germline CDR1 and CDR2 sequences are SGHRS and YFSETQ. The CDR3 DNA follows: TGCGCCAGCAGCTTGTCCTCAGGGTTGTACTCTGGGGCCAACGTCCTGACTTTC. Its protein is CASSLSSGLYSGANVLTF.

The CDR3 here is CASSFTPSGNTIYF. The DNA for the CDR3 is TGTGCCAGCAGCTTTACCCCCTCTGGAAACACCATATATTTT. The chain couples TRBV7-9 to TRBJ1-3; D not certain. Looked up from germline, CDR1 is SEHNR and CDR2 is FQNEAQ (reference sequence). Between the trimmed V and J ends, which lost 3 bases and 0 bases, there was a span of 6 bases. This CDR3 region has 14 residues.

The chain couples TRBV5-1 to TRBJ2-7, with D uncertain. The CDR3 runs 14 residues. Germline CDR1 is SGHRS and CDR2 is YFSETQ. V was pared by 0 bases and J by 2 bases, with 9 bases between. CDR3 residues: CASSLVVQPYEQYF. The CDR3 nucleotides read TGCGCCAGCAGCTTGGTAGTACAGCCCTACGAGCAGTACTTC. Combining the CDR3 with reference TRBV5-1 and TRBJ2-7 gives the whole variable domain KAGVTQTPRYLIKTRGQQVTLSCSPISGHRSVSWYQQTPGQGLQFLFEYFSETQRNKGNFPGRFSGRQFSNSRSEMNVSTLELGDSALYLCASSLVVQPYEQYFGPGTRLTVT.

The genes are TRBV6-5 and TRBJ2-7; 8 bases are shared with TRBD1. V shed 6 bases and J 6 bases; nucleotides not matched to a gene: 10. The CDR3 extends over 14 amino acids. Germline V gene lookup returns CDR1 MNHEY and CDR2 SVGAGI. The CDR3 bases are TGTGCCAGCAGACCAAGGACAGGGAGTCGCGAGCAGTACTTC. Translated: CASRPRTGSREQYF.

The chain links TRBV9 to TRBJ1-1; 7 nucleotides agree with TRBD1. The CDR3 runs to 13 residues. Per the germline V gene, CDR1 is SGDLS and CDR2 is YYNGEE. J was trimmed by 6 bases and V by 5 bases; bases with no gene match: 7. CDR3 amino acids: CASRPQGRAEAFF. CDR3 bases: TGTGCCAGCAGACCACAGGGGCGCGCTGAAGCTTTCTTT.

This clone occurred once. The chain combines TRBV28 with TRBJ2-5; 10 nucleotides align to TRBD2. This CDR3 has 18 residues. Germline V gene lookup returns CDR1 MDHEN and CDR2 SYDVKM. V lost 3 bases and J lost 8; bases outside the gene matches: 18. CDR3: CASSFLPGTSAGRITQYF. CDR3 sequence (DNA): TGTGCCAGCAGTTTCCTTCCTGGGACTAGCGCGGGCCGAATCACCCAGTACTTC.

V and J are TRBV29-1 and TRBJ2-5; perhaps D is TRBD1 or TRBD2 (6 bases each). V was cut by 0 bases and J by 9 bases, with 11 bases left in between. Germline CDR1 SQVTM, CDR2 ANQGSEA. The CDR3 covers 12 residues. The CDR3 DNA reads as TGCAGCGTTGAAGAAGCGAGGGGGGCCCAGTACTTC. This sequence encodes CSVEEARGAQYF.

The chain is built from TRBV28 and TRBJ2-5, with TRBD2 matching 8 bases. The germline CDR1 and CDR2 sequences are MDHEN and SYDVKM. CDR3 length: 13 amino acids. CDR3 residues: CAHFPSGGATQYF. The CDR3 DNA reads TGTGCTCATTTTCCCTCCGGGGGGGCTACCCAGTACTTC.

CDR3 DNA sequence: TGTGCCAGCTCCCATCTTCGTCTAGCGGGAGAATACAATGAGCAGTTCTTC. As protein: CASSHLRLAGEYNEQFF. The V gene is TRBV18, the J gene TRBJ2-1, with TRBD2 identical over 10 bases. Losses at the gene ends were 6 bases for V and 4 bases for J; bases not matched to a gene: 12. The CDR3 loop spans 17 amino acids. Germline lookup yields CDR1 KGHSH and CDR2 LQKENI. Full variable domain (outside the CDR3, taken from reference TRBV18 and TRBJ2-1): NAGVMQNPRHLVRRRGQEARLRCSPMKGHSHVYWYRQLPEEGLKFMVYLQKENIIDESGMPKERFSAEFPKEGPSILRIQQVVRGDSAAYFCASSHLRLAGEYNEQFFGPGTRLTVL.

This rearrangement joins TRBV4-1 to TRBJ1-4, with 10 nucleotides matching TRBD1. The J segment lost 8 bases and the V segment lost 4 bases, leaving 7 bases of the junction unmatched. Per the germline V gene, CDR1 is MGHRA and CDR2 is YSYEKL. The CDR3 sequence is 15 residues long. The CDR3 region is CASSPLTGGGEKLFF. The CDR3 bases are TGCGCCAGCAGCCCTCTGACAGGGGGCGGCGAAAAACTGTTTTTT.

This clone was counted once. CDR3 sequence: CATSSRTSAANEQFF. As DNA, the CDR3 is TGTGCCACCAGCAGTCGGACTAGCGCTGCGAATGAGCAGTTCTTC. The V call is TRBV15, the J call TRBJ2-1; 9 bases align to TRBD2. The CDR3 contains 15 residues. CDR1 and CDR2 (germline): LNHNV, YYDKDF (reference sequence). Losses at the gene ends were 3 bases for V and 7 bases for J; bases not matched to a gene: 7.

The chain joins TRBV14 to TRBJ1-2; 8 bases line up with TRBD1. The J segment lost 5 bases and the V segment lost 1 base, leaving 15 bases of the junction unmatched. This CDR3 is 18 amino acids long. Germline CDR1 is SGHDN and CDR2 is FVKESK. The CDR3 sequence: CASSQGFPGGANNYGYTF. CDR3 DNA sequence: TGTGCCAGCAGCCAAGGTTTCCCAGGGGGCGCAAATAATTATGGCTACACCTTC.

This chain connects TRBV28 to TRBJ1-5; D remains unclear. Trimming took 6 bases from V and 3 from J, leaving 6 bases between them. Looked up from germline, CDR1 is MDHEN and CDR2 is SYDVKM. The CDR3 loop spans 12 amino acids. The chain's CDR3 is CASRSPNQPQHF. The CDR3 DNA is TGTGCCAGCAGGTCGCCCAATCAGCCCCAGCATTTT.

This chain connects TRBV5-1 to TRBJ2-3; TRBD2 might be the D (5 bases). The V gene lost 2 bases and the J gene lost 2 bases, with 9 bases spanning the gap. The germline CDR1 and CDR2 sequences are SGHRS and YFSETQ. This CDR3 has 14 residues. The CDR3 is CASSFRGDTDTQYF. DNA of the CDR3: TGCGCCAGCAGCTTCCGGGGTGACACAGATACGCAGTATTTT.

This clone was found once. The gene calls are TRBV6-1 and TRBJ1-5; D is unclear. V shed 0 bases and J shed 6 bases, with 12 bases lying between them. CDR1 MNHNS and CDR2 SASEGT come from the germline V gene. This CDR3 has 15 amino acids. The CDR3 DNA reads as TGTGCCAGCAGTGAAGCGTGGACGGGGTCTCAGCCCCAGCATTTT. Its translation is CASSEAWTGSQPQHF.